This T cell receptor (beta chain) derives from a study of monozygotic twins with cystic fibrosis. Study in general: Roughly 3.2 micrograms of fragmented DNA underwent around 16 PCR cycles for library preparation.

Study-wide findings and caveats: Low clonality (median about 0.0095) suggested a mostly naive repertoire.

A note on this clone: What it binds is not known.

Sequenced by immunoSEQ multiplex PCR; TCRdb stores in-frame clones only, minus some. This table holds around 14,000 clones, 95% to 99% found once. The source is a girl aged 2-10 years with cystic fibrosis. The sample consisted of blood.

The CDR3: CASSLVSPDTQYF. CDR3 bases: TGTGCCAGCAGCTTAGTCTCCCCAGATACGCAGTATTTT. The chain combines TRBV13 with TRBJ2-3; D is uncertain. Trimming pared 1 base from V and 4 bases from J, leaving 6 bases between. Germline CDR1 is PRHDT and CDR2 is FYEKMQ (reference sequence). The CDR3 runs to 13 residues.